These 8 T cell receptor beta chains came from one sample sequenced in a study of radiation and T cells in renal cell carcinoma. Assay: immunoSEQ multiplex PCR; the TCRdb copy retains only in-frame clones and omits some. The sample lists about 49,000 clones; around 83% were seen once. The time point was: baseline pretreatment blood. Treatment described: 15 Gy SBRT to primary tumor, nephrectomy 4 weeks later. The sequenced sample was blood, obtained from a patient whose treatment included radiotherapy and nephrectomy. These receptor sequences come from a woman aged 70-85 years with renal cell carcinoma.

The rearrangement links TRBV7-9 to TRBJ1-5; possible D gene TRBD1, 6 bases. The CDR3 length is 12 residues. Germline CDR1 and CDR2: SEHNR and FQNEAQ (reference sequence). Trimming removed 5 bases at V and 7 bases at J, with 9 bases between. The CDR3 region is CASSQGRQPQHF. CDR3 DNA: TGTGCCAGCAGCCAGGGGCGGCAGCCCCAGCATTTT.

This clone has just one count. V gene TRBV9 combines with J gene TRBJ2-2; possible D gene TRBD2, 5 bases. The CDR3 extends over 15 amino acids. CDR1 is SGDLS, CDR2 YYNGEE, per germline. Deletions cut 3 bases from V and 7 bases from J, with 16 bases between. CDR3 in DNA: TGTGCCAGCAGCGCCGGGATATCTTCTAACGGGGAGCTGTTTTTT. Translation: CASSAGISSNGELFF.

The genes are TRBV6-1 and TRBJ2-3, with 7 bases identical to TRBD2. The CDR3 contains 15 residues. CDR1 and CDR2 (germline): MNHNS, SASEGT. Trimming took 2 bases from V and 7 from J; bases not matched to a gene: 9. The CDR3 loop reads CASSEMGSGRNTQYF. CDR3 nucleotides: TGTGCCAGCAGTGAAATGGGTAGCGGGCGGAATACGCAGTATTTT.

V and J are TRBV4-1 and TRBJ2-1; 7 bases align to TRBD2. The CDR3 sequence is 15 residues long. CDR1 MGHRA and CDR2 YSYEKL come from the germline V gene. Trimming at V came to 1 base and at J to 5 bases, leaving 5 bases not matched to a gene. The CDR3 protein is CASSQAGGFDNEQFF. As DNA, the CDR3 is TGCGCCAGCAGCCAAGCGGGGGGTTTCGACAATGAGCAGTTCTTC.

This clone occurred many times. This chain joins TRBV18 and TRBJ1-5, with TRBD1 identical over 9 bases. The CDR3 is 19 residues long. V lost 2 bases, J lost 1 base, and 12 bases stayed unmatched. The V gene's germline CDR1 is KGHSH and CDR2 LQKENI. CDR3 nucleotide sequence: TGTGCCAGCTCACCATCTACAGGGGGCGATTGGAGGAGCAATCAGCCCCAGCATTTT. Its protein product is CASSPSTGGDWRSNQPQHF.

This chain links TRBV5-4 with TRBJ2-7; no clear D gene. Germline V gives CDR1 SGHNT, CDR2 YYREEE (reference sequence). With 0 bases removed from V and 2 bases from J, the gap between germline ends came to 9 bases. The CDR3 sequence is 14 residues long. CDR3 nucleotides: TGTGCCAGCAGCTTGGCGGACGGTGCCTACGAGCAGTACTTC. Its translation: CASSLADGAYEQYF.

The chain is built from TRBV5-1 and TRBJ2-5; the D is unclear. The CDR3 is made up of 11 amino acids. The V gene's germline CDR1 is SGHRS and CDR2 YFSETQ. The V end lost 4 bases, the J end lost 5 bases, and 6 bases lay between the germline ends. The CDR3 DNA sequence: TGCGCCAGCAGCGAAGAGGAGACCCAGTACTTC. It codes for CASSEEETQYF.

The rearrangement links TRBV7-6 to TRBJ2-5; possibly TRBD2 for D (5 bases). This CDR3 is 13 amino acids long. CDR1 and CDR2 from the germline V gene are SGHVS and FNYEAQ. V shed 3 bases and J shed 2 bases, with 7 bases lying between them. The DNA for the CDR3 is TGTGCCAGCAGCTTCGGGGTTCAAGAGACCCAGTACTTC. It translates to CASSFGVQETQYF.